This TCR beta chain was identified in a study of CD8 T cells in Susac syndrome. On this clonotype itself: Its antigen is unknown.

Study-wide results and caveats: Susac-specific public clones in total CD8+ repertoires numbered sixteen; in CD8+ TEMRA repertoires, they numbered about 5. Among active patients and in TEMRA cells, CD8+ clonal expansion in Susac reached its peak.

The authors carried out high-throughput sequencing of TCR beta. They applied it to CD8+ and CD4+ T cells obtained from blood. Germline loops: CDR1 PRHDT, CDR2 FYEKMQ (reference sequence). V was shortened by 3 bases and J by 3 bases, with 10 bases between the two germline ends. This CDR3 is 14 amino acids long. With random hexamers, reverse transcription was performed on about 0.5 to 1 ug of RNA. The method of amplification for TCR beta CDR3 was immunoSEQ multiplex PCR, covering 54 Vbeta and 13 Jbeta. Via MiXCR, TCRdb re-called the immunoSEQ multiplex PCR reads, giving one row per CDR3 protein. This table has about 53,000 distinct CDR3 sequences, approximately 95% appearing once.

Sequencing input: CD8+ T cells from PBMCs. The chain combines TRBV13 with TRBJ2-3; no reliable D call. The TCR comes from a human donor with Susac syndrome. CDR3 loop: CASSFAASTDTQYF. The CDR3 DNA is TGTGCCAGCAGCTTTGCTGCTTCTACAGATACGCAGTATTTT.